This TCR beta chain was identified in a study of blood T cell repertoires in COVID-19. Study as a whole: Donors in the United States, Italy and Spain gave samples during acute or convalescent COVID-19. In each case, the material was cDNA or gDNA derived from T cells, B-cell-depleted T cells, or PBMCs.

The length of the CDR3 is 14 residues. Germline CDR1 reads SEHNR; CDR2 reads FQNEAQ (reference sequence). Authors' methods: Estimation of nucleated cell counts was performed using reference gene primer amplification. TCRdb's table, derived via immunoSEQ multiplex PCR, lists solely in-frame clones and lacks some. Clone size and the V and J calls come from that table; the DNA yielded D and trimming. This table holds roughly 130,000 clones, 90% found once. With respect to this clone: A read error may produce the germline difference seen at one junction end.

The receptor was derived from a man aged 55 to 69 with COVID-19, enrolled during active disease. The chain joins TRBV7-9 to TRBJ2-7; 8 nucleotides line up with TRBD1. Sequenced input: peripheral blood. The CDR3 is CASRQGGSSSEQYF. In nucleotides, the CDR3 is TGTGCCAGCAGACAGGGGGGTAGTTCCTCCGAGCAGTACTTC.